What follows describes a single T cell receptor beta chain. Reverse transcription of about 0.5 to 1 ug RNA was performed with random hexamers. Amplification of TCR beta CDR3 across 54 Vbeta and 13 Jbeta was performed with immunoSEQ multiplex PCR. TCRdb called the immunoSEQ multiplex PCR reads again in MiXCR, with one record for every CDR3 protein. The data hold 200,000 to 250,000 distinct CDR3 sequences, with about 94% observed a single time. This specimen belongs to a study of CD8 T cells in Susac syndrome. Sequencing targeted TCR beta in T cells from blood (CD8+ and CD4+). Patients with Susac syndrome fulfilled recently defined diagnostic criteria for definite or probable disease. The TEMRA cells underwent FACS enrichment, while the CD8+ and CD4+ T cells underwent negative isolation. Germline CDR1 reads SGDLS; CDR2 reads YYNGEE. The CDR3 has 16 residues. The V and J ends lost 2 bases and 5 bases, in that order; junction bases with no gene match: 8.

The sequenced sample consisted of CD4+ T cells from PBMCs. The rearrangement joins TRBV9 to TRBJ2-7; 12 nucleotides agree with TRBD1. This clonotype originated in a human donor with Susac syndrome. This chain's CDR3 is CASSVGPGTGGNEQYF. CDR3 bases: TGTGCCAGCAGCGTTGGCCCCGGGACAGGGGGCAACGAGCAGTACTTC.